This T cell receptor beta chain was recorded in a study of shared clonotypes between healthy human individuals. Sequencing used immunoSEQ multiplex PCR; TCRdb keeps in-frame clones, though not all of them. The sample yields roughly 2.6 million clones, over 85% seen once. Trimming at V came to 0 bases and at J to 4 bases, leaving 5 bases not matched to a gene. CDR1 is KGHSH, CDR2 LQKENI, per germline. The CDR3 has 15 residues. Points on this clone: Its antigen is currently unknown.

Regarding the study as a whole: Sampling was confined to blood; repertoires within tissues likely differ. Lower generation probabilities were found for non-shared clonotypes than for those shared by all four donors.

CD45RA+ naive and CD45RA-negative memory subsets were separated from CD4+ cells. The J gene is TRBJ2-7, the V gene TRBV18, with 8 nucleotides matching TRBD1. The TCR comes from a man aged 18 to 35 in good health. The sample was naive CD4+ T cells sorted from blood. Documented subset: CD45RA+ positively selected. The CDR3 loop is CASSPPTGESYEQYF. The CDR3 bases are TGTGCCAGCTCACCACCGACAGGGGAATCTTACGAGCAGTACTTC. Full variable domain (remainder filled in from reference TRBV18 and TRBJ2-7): NAGVMQNPRHLVRRRGQEARLRCSPMKGHSHVYWYRQLPEEGLKFMVYLQKENIIDESGMPKERFSAEFPKEGPSILRIQQVVRGDSAAYFCASSPPTGESYEQYFGPGTRLTVT.